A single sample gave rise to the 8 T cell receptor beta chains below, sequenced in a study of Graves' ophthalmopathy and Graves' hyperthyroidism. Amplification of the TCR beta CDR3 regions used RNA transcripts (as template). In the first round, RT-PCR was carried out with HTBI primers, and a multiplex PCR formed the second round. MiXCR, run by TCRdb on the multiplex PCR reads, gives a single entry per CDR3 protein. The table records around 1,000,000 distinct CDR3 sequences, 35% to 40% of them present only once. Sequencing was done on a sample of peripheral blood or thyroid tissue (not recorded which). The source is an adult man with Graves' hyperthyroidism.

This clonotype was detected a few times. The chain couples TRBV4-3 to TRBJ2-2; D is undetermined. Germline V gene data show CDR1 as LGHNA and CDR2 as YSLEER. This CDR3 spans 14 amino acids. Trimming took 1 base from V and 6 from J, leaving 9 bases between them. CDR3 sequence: CASSQVRGSGELFF. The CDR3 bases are TGCGCCAGCAGCCAAGTCCGTGGCTCCGGGGAGCTGTTTTTT.

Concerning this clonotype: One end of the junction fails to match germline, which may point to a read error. The CDR3 is CASSAPGSGNAIYF. CDR3 coding DNA: TGTGCCAGCAGCGCCCCAGGCTCTGGAAACGCCATATATTTT. The rearrangement joins TRBV9 to TRBJ1-3, with D hard to call. CDR3 size: 14 residues. CDR1 and CDR2 from the germline V gene are SGDLS and YYNGEE.

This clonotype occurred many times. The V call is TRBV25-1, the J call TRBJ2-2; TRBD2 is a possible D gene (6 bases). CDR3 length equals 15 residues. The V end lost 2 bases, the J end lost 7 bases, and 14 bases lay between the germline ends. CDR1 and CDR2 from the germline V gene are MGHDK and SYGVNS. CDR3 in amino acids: CASSERPSGDGELFF. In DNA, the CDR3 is TGTGCCAGCAGTGAACGGCCTTCGGGGGACGGGGAGCTGTTTTTT.

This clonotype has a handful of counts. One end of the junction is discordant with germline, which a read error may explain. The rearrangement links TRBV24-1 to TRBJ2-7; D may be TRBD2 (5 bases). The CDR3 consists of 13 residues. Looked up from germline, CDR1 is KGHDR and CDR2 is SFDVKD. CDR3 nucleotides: TGTGCCAGCAGTTCTCCCCGGGACTACGAGCAGTACTTC. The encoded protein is CASSSPRDYEQYF.

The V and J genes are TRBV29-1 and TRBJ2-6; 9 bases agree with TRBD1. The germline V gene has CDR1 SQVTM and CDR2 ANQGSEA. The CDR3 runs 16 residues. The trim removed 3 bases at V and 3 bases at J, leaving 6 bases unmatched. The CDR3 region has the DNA TGCAGCGTTGATATGGGGACAGGGTTTGGGGCCAACGTCCTGACTTTC. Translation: CSVDMGTGFGANVLTF.

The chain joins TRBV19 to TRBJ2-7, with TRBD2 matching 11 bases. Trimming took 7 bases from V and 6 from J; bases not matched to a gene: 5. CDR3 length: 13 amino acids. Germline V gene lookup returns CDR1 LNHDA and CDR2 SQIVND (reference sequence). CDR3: CASTLAGDGEQYF. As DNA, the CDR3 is TGTGCCAGTACACTAGCGGGAGATGGCGAGCAGTACTTC.

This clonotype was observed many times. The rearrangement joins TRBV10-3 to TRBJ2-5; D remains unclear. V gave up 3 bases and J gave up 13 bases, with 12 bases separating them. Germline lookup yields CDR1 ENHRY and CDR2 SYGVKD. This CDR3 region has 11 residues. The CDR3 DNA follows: TGTGCCATCAGTGACGGTTCCCCCCTGTACTTC. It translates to CAISDGSPLYF.

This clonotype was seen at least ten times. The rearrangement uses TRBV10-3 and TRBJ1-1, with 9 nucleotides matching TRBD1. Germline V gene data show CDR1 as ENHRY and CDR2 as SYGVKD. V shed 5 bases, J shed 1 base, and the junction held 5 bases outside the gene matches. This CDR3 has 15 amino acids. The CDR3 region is CAISQNRGRNTEAFF. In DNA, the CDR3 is TGTGCCATCAGTCAAAACAGGGGGCGGAACACTGAAGCTTTCTTT.